A selection of T cell receptor beta chains follows, all from one sample in a study of blood T cells in healthy people across ages. TCRdb ran MiXCR on the 5' RACE reads and lists one entry per CDR3 protein. The table has about 970,000 distinct CDR3 sequences, roughly 50% seen once. The sequenced sample consisted of blood. The receptors were sampled from a woman aged 55 to 70 in good health. CDR3s include the opening cysteine and the closing phenylalanine or tryptophan. The D gene is left open where the match is weak. Clone sizes are given selectively: once, few, many, or a class where the clone is expanded.

d_gene	j_gene	v_gene	abundance	CDR3aa	CDR3nt
.	TRBJ1-4	TRBV27	.	CASSLGYGLGNEKLFF	TGTGCCAGCAGTTTAGGGTACGGGCTCGGGAATGAAAAACTGTTTTTT
.	TRBJ2-4	TRBV20-1	few	CSAREASSSKNIQYF	TGCAGTGCTAGAGAGGCCAGCTCTTCCAAAAACATTCAGTACTTC
.	TRBJ2-4	TRBV7-9	few	CASSPVIRGNIQYF	TGTGCCAGCAGCCCCGTTATCCGGGGGAACATTCAGTACTTC
TRBD2	TRBJ2-3	TRBV20-1	few	CSAKTSGRWDTQYF	TGCAGTGCTAAGACTAGCGGGAGGTGGGATACGCAGTATTTT
.	TRBJ1-2	TRBV5-8	.	CASSLLLGNYGYTF	TGTGCCAGCAGCTTGCTCCTGGGTAACTATGGCTACACCTTC
TRBD2	TRBJ2-3	TRBV14	.	CASSQVALWREDADTQYF	TGTGCCAGCAGCCAAGTTGCGCTCTGGCGGGAGGACGCAGATACGCAGTATTTT
.	TRBJ2-7	TRBV5-1	.	CASSLGELRSDEQYF	TGCGCCAGCAGCTTGGGTGAGTTACGATCCGACGAGCAGTACTTC
.	TRBJ2-1	TRBV29-1	few	CSVGFSGNEQFF	TGCAGCGTTGGGTTTAGTGGGAATGAGCAGTTCTTC
.	TRBJ2-7	TRBV11-2	.	CASSLNAGTYEQYF	TGTGCCAGCAGCTTAAATGCAGGGACCTACGAGCAGTACTTC
.	TRBJ2-7	TRBV28	.	CASSRMDISEQYF	TGTGCCAGCAGTCGGATGGACATCTCCGAGCAGTACTTC
TRBD2	TRBJ2-7	TRBV27	many	CASSLRAGGPYEQYF	TGTGCCAGCAGTTTAAGAGCGGGAGGGCCCTACGAGCAGTACTTC
.	TRBJ2-7	TRBV6-6	.	CASSPGGGSGNEQYF	TGTGCCAGCAGCCCCGGGGGCGGGAGTGGGAATGAGCAGTACTTC
.	TRBJ1-1	TRBV2	.	CAGSDRPNTEAFF	TGTGCCGGCAGTGACAGGCCGAACACTGAAGCTTTCTTT
TRBD1	TRBJ1-2	TRBV4-1	.	CASSVTGGASGYTF	TGCGCCAGCAGCGTCACAGGGGGCGCGTCTGGCTACACCTTC
TRBD2	TRBJ2-1	TRBV18	.	CASSPKGLAGSEQFF	TGTGCCAGCTCACCAAAGGGACTAGCGGGATCTGAGCAGTTCTTC
TRBD1	TRBJ2-7	TRBV12-3/TRBV12-4	few	CASKPAGTGYEQYF	TGTGCCAGCAAGCCCGCCGGGACAGGGTACGAGCAGTACTTC
.	TRBJ2-5	TRBV7-9	.	CASTTKDRSGGETQYF	TGTGCCAGCACCACTAAGGACAGATCGGGTGGGGAGACCCAGTACTTC
TRBD2	TRBJ2-3	TRBV7-2	.	CASSQRGLATDTQYF	TGTGCCAGCAGTCAACGGGGACTAGCAACAGATACGCAGTATTTT
TRBD2	TRBJ2-1	TRBV2	few	CASRYYGLAGDGSYNEQFF	TGTGCCAGCAGATATTACGGACTAGCGGGAGATGGATCCTACAATGAGCAGTTCTTC
TRBD1	TRBJ2-3	TRBV29-1	few	CSVEPETGLSTDTQYF	TGCAGCGTTGAACCGGAGACAGGGTTAAGCACAGATACGCAGTATTTT
.	TRBJ1-1	TRBV6-2/TRBV6-3	.	CASSYGGVSTEAFF	TGTGCCAGCAGTTACGGGGGAGTAAGTACTGAAGCTTTCTTT
.	TRBJ2-1	TRBV19	once	CASMGWRNNEQFF	TGTGCCAGTATGGGGTGGAGGAACAATGAGCAGTTCTTC
.	TRBJ1-5	TRBV29-1	.	CSLNQPQHF	TGCAGCCTCAATCAGCCCCAGCATTTT
TRBD1	TRBJ1-1	TRBV11-2	.	CASSFTGVRIWAEAFF	TGTGCCAGCAGCTTCACAGGGGTAAGGATATGGGCTGAAGCTTTCTTT